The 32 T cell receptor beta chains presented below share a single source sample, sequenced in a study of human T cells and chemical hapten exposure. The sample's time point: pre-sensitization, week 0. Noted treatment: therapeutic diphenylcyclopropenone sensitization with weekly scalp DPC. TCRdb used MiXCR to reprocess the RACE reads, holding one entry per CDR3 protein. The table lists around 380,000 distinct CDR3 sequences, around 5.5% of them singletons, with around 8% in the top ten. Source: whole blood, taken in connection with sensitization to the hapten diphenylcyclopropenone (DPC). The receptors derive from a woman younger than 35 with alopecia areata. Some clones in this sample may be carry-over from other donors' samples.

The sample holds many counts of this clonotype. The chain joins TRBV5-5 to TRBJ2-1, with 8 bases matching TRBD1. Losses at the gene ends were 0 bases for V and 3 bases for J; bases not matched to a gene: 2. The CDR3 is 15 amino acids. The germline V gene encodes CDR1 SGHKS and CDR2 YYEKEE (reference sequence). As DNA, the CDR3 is TGTGCCAGCAGCTTGGGGACAGGGAACTACAATGAGCAGTTCTTC. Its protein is CASSLGTGNYNEQFF.

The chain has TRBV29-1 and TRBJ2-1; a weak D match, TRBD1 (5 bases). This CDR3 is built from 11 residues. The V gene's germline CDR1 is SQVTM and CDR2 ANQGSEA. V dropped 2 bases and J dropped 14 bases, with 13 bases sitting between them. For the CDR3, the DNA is TGCAGCGTTGAACGCCAGGGTCCAAAGTTCTTC. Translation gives CSVERQGPKFF.

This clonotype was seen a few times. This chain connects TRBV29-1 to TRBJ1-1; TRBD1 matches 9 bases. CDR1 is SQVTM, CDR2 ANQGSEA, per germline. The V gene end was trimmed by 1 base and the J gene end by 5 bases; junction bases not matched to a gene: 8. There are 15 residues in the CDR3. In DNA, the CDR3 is TGCAGCGTTGAAGGTATACAGGGGGCGCGAACTGAAGCTTTCTTT. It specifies CSVEGIQGARTEAFF.

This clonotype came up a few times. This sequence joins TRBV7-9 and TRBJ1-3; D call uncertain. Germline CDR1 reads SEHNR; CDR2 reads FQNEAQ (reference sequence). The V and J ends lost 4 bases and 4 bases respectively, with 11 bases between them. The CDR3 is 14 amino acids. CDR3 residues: CASSSTTLGNTIYF. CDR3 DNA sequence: TGTGCCAGCAGCTCCACCACACTAGGAAACACCATATATTTT.

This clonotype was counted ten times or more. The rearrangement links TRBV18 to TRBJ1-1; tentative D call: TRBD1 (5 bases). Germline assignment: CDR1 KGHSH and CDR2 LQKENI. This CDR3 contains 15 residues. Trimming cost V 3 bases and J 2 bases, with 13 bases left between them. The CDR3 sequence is CASSPLQGPNTEAFF. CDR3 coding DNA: TGTGCCAGCTCACCTCTTCAGGGACCCAACACTGAAGCTTTCTTT.

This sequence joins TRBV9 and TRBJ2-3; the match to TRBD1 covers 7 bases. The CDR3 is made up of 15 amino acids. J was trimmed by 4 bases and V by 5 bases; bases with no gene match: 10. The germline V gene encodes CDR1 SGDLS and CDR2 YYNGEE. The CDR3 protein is CASSERQGGPDTQYF. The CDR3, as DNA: TGTGCCAGCAGTGAGAGACAGGGTGGGCCAGATACGCAGTATTTT.

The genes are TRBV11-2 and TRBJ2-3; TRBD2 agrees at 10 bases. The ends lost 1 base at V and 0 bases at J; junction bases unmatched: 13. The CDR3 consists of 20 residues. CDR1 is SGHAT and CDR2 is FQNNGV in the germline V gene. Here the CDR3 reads CASSLVLAGAELSSTDTQYF. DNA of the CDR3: TGTGCCAGCAGCTTAGTCCTAGCGGGGGCCGAGCTCTCTAGCACAGATACGCAGTATTTT.

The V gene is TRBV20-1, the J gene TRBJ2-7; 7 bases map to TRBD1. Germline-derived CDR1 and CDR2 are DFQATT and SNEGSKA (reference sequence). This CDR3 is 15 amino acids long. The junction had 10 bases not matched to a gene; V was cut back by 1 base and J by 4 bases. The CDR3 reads CSARGQGRMSYEQYF. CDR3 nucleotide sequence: TGCAGTGCTAGAGGACAGGGCCGTATGTCGTACGAGCAGTACTTC.

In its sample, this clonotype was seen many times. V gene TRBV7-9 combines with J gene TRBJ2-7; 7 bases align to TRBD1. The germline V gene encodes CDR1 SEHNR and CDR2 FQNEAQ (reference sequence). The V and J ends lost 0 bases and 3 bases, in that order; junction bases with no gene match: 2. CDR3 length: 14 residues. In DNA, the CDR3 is TGTGCCAGCAGCTTAGCGGGACAGCGCTACGAGCAGTACTTC. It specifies CASSLAGQRYEQYF.

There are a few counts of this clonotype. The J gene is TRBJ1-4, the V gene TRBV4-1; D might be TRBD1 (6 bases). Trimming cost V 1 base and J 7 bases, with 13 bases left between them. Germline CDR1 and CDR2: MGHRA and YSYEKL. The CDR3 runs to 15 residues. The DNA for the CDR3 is TGCGCCAGCAGCCAAGGAGACAGAGGGGGTGAAAAACTGTTTTTT. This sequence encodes CASSQGDRGGEKLFF.

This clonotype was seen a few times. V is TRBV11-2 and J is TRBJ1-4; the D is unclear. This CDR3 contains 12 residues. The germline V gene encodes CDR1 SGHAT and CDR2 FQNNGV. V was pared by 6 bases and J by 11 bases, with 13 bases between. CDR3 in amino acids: CASSPTGLKLFF. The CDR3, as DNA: TGTGCCAGCAGTCCAACCGGGTTGAAACTGTTTTTT.

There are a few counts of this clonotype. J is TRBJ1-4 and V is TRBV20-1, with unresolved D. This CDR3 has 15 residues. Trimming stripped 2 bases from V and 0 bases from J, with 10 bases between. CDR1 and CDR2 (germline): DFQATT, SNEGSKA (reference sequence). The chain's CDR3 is CSARSAESTNEKLFF. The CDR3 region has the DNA TGCAGTGCTAGATCGGCAGAATCAACTAATGAAAAACTGTTTTTT.

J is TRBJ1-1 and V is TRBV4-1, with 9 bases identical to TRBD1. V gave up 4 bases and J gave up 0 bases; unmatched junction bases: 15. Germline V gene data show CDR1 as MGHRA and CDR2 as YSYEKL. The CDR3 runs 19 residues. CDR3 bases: TGCGCCAGCAGCCCGCACCAACTTCGGACAGGGGCGATGAACACTGAAGCTTTCTTT. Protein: CASSPHQLRTGAMNTEAFF.

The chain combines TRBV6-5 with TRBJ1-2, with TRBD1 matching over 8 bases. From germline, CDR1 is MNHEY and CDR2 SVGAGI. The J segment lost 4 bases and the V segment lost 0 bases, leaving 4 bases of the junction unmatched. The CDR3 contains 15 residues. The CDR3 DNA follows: TGTGCCAGCAGTTACTCGATACAGGGGGGCTATGGCTACACCTTC. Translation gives CASSYSIQGGYGYTF.

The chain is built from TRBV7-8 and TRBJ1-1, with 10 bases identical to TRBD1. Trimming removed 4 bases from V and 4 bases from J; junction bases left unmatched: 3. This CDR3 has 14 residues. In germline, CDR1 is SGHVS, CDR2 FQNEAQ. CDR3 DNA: TGTGCCAGCAGCTGGGACAGGGGCGCCACTGAAGCTTTCTTT. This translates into CASSWDRGATEAFF.

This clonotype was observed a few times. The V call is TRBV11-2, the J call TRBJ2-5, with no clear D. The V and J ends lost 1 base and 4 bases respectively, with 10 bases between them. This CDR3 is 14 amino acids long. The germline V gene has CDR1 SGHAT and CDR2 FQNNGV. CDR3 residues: CASSLVAKIETQYF. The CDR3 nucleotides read TGTGCCAGCAGCTTAGTTGCCAAGATAGAGACCCAGTACTTC.

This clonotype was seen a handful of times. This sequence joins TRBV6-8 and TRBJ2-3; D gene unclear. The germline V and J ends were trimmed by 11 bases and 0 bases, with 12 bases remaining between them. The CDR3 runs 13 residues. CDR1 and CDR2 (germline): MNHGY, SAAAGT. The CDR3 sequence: CAGPSTSTDTQYF. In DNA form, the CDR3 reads TGTGCCGGCCCCTCGACCAGCACAGATACGCAGTATTTT.

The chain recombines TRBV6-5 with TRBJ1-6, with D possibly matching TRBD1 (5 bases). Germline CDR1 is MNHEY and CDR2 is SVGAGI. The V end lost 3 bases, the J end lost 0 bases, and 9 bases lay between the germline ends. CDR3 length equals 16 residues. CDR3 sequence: CASSYRTGSYNSPLHF. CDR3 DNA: TGTGCCAGCAGTTATAGAACAGGCTCCTATAATTCACCCCTCCACTTT.

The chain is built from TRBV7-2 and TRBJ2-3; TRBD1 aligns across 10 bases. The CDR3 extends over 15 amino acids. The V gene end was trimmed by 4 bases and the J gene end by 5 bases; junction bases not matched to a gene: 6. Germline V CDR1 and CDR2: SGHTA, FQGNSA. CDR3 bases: TGTGCCAGCAGCTCCCGGGACAGGGGAGGAGATACGCAGTATTTT. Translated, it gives CASSSRDRGGDTQYF. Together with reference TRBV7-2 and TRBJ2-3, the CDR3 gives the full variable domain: GAGVSQSPSNKVTEKGKDVELRCDPISGHTALYWYRQSLGQGLEFLIYFQGNSAPDKSGLPSDRFSAERTGGSVSTLTIQRTQQEDSAVYLCASSSRDRGGDTQYFGPGTRLTVL.

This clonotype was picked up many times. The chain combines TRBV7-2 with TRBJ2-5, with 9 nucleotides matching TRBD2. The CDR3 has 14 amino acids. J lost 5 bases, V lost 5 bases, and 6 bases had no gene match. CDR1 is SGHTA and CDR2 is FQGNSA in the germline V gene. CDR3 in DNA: TGTGCCAGCAGCGTTGGGACTAGCTATGAGACCCAGTACTTC. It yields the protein CASSVGTSYETQYF. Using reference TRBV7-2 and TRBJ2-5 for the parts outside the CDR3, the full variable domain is GAGVSQSPSNKVTEKGKDVELRCDPISGHTALYWYRQSLGQGLEFLIYFQGNSAPDKSGLPSDRFSAERTGGSVSTLTIQRTQQEDSAVYLCASSVGTSYETQYFGPGTRLLVL.

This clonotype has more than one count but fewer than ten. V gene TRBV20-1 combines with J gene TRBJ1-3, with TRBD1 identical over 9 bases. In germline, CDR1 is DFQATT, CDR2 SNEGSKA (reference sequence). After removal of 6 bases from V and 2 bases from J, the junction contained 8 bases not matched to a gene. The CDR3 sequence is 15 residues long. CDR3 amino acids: CSAKPGQGAGNTIYF. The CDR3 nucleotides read TGCAGTGCGAAACCGGGACAGGGCGCTGGAAACACCATATATTTT.

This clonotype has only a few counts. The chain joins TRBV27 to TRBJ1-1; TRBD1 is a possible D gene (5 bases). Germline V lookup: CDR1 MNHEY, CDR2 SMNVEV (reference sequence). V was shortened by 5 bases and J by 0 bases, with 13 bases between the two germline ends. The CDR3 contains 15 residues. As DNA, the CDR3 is TGTGCCAGCAGTCCTCAGACAGAGTTGAACACTGAAGCTTTCTTT. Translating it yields CASSPQTELNTEAFF.

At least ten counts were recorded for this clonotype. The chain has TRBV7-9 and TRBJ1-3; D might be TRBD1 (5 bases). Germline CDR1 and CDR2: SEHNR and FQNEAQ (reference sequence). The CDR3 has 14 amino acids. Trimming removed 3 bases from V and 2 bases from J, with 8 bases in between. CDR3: CASSFAGAGNTIYF. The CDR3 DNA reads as TGTGCCAGCAGCTTCGCGGGGGCTGGAAACACCATATATTTT.

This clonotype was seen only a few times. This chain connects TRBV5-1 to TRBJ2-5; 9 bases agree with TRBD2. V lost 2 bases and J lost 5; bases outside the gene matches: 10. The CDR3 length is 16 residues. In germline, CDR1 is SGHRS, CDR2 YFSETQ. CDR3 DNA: TGCGCCAGCAGCTTAGCAGTAGCGGGGGATACTGAGACCCAGTACTTC. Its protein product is CASSLAVAGDTETQYF. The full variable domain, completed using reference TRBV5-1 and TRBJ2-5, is KAGVTQTPRYLIKTRGQQVTLSCSPISGHRSVSWYQQTPGQGLQFLFEYFSETQRNKGNFPGRFSGRQFSNSRSEMNVSTLELGDSALYLCASSLAVAGDTETQYFGPGTRLLVL.

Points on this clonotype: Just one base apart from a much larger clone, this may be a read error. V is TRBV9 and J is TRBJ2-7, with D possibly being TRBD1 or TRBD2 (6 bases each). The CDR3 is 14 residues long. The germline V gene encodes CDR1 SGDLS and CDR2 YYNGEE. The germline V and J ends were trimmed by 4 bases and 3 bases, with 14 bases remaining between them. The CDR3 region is CASSLGRGLYEQYF. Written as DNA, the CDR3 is TGTGCCAGCAGCCTCGGCCGGGGGCTCTACGAGCAGTACTTC.

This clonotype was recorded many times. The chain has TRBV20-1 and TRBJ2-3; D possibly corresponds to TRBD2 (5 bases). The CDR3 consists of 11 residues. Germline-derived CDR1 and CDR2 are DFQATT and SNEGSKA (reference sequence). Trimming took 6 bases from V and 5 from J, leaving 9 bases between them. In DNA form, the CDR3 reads TGCAGTGCGCCCGGGGTAGATACGCAGTATTTT. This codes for CSAPGVDTQYF.

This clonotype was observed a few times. CDR3 residues: CASIGGIGAAEAFF. CDR3 DNA sequence: TGTGCCAGCATCGGGGGGATCGGGGCGGCTGAAGCTTTCTTT. The chain carries TRBV28 and TRBJ1-1, with D possibly matching TRBD1 (5 bases). Germline assignment: CDR1 MDHEN and CDR2 SYDVKM. V was shortened by 7 bases and J by 6 bases, with 18 bases between the two germline ends. The length of the CDR3 is 14 residues.

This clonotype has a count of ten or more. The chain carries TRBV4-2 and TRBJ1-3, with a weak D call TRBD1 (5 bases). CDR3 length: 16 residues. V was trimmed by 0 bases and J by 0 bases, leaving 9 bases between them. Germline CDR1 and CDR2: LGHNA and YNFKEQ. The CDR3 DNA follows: TGTGCCAGCAGCCAAGATCGGGGGTTCTCTGGAAACACCATATATTTT. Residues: CASSQDRGFSGNTIYF.

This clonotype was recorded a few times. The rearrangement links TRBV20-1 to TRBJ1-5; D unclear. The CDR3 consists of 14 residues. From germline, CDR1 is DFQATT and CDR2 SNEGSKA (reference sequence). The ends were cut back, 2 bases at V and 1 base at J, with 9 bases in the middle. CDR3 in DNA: TGCAGTGCTAGACGAGCGGGCAGCAATCAGCCCCAGCATTTT. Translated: CSARRAGSNQPQHF.

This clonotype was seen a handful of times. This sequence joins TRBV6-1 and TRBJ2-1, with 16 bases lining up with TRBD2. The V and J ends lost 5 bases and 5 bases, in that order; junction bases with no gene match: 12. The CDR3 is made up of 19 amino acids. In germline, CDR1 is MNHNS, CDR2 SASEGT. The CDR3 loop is CASSTTSPGLAGGDNEQFF. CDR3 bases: TGTGCCAGCAGTACCACTTCCCCGGGACTAGCGGGGGGGGACAATGAGCAGTTCTTC.

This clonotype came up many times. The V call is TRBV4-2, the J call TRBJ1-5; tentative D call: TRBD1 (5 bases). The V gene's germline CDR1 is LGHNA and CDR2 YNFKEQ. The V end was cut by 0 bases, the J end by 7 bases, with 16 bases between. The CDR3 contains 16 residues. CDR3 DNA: TGTGCCAGCAGCCAAGAATCGCGGGGGGTACAGCAGCCCCAGCATTTT. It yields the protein CASSQESRGVQQPQHF.

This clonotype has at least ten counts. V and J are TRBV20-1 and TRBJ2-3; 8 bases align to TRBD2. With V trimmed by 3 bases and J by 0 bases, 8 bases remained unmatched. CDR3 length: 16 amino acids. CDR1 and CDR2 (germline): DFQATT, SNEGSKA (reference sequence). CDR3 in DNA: TGCAGTGCTAGTAAACTAGCGGAGACTAGCACAGATACGCAGTATTTT. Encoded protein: CSASKLAETSTDTQYF.